This entry features one T cell receptor beta chain sequence. No antigen is known for it. These data belong to a study of T cell responses to AZD1222 COVID-19 vaccine. Study-level findings and limits: Unmutated variant regions reportedly attract nearly half of all spike-specific TCRs. Along spike, vaccine-associated CD4 TCRs were found throughout, with dominance at 160-218 and 743-854. Increased Spike-specific TCR breadth and depth were observed after two AZD1222 doses.

The assay was immunoSEQ multiplex PCR, and TCRdb's table has in-frame clones only and misses some. The sample lists 250,000 to 300,000 clones, 94% occurring once. Pooled together were second doses at about 4 or about 12 weeks. This TCR was recovered from an adult who received the AZD1222 COVID-19 vaccine. Sequenced material: peripheral blood, taken 28 days after the second AZD1222 dose.

The CDR3 DNA sequence: TGTGCCAGCAAGGCCGCTACAGATACGCAGTATTTT. Translating gives CASKAATDTQYF. The chain uses TRBV12-3 or TRBV12-4 and TRBJ2-3; unclear D gene. Trimming cost V 7 bases and J 3 bases, with 8 bases left between them. This CDR3 comprises 12 residues.